This T cell receptor (beta chain) is from a study of prognosis after radiotherapy for stage I lung cancer. Remarks on this clonotype: A read error may explain this, as a much larger clone is one base away.

Genomic DNA was the source, and TCR beta CDR3 was amplified from it by two-round multiplex PCR. First-round PCR amplification was performed with primers specific to each TRBV and TRBJ gene. TCRdb reprocessed the multiplex PCR reads via MiXCR and lists one record per CDR3 protein. The profile shows over 10,000 distinct CDR3 sequences, around 50% of them singletons. The CDR3 is made up of 16 amino acids. CDR1 is SGHTA, CDR2 FQGTGA, per germline. After removal of 0 bases from V and 8 bases from J, the junction contained 8 bases not matched to a gene. V usage is TRBV7-3 and J usage is TRBJ2-2; 8 bases line up with TRBD2. This clonotype was sampled from a donor over 45 with non-small cell lung cancer. Source: PBMCs, taken before or after stereotactic body radiation therapy (not recorded which). The CDR3 is CASSLTRAGACGELFF. CDR3 nucleotides: TGTGCCAGCAGCTTAACGCGAGCGGGGGCTTGTGGGGAGCTGTTTTTT.